The present T cell receptor (beta chain) was sequenced within a study of PD-L1 blockade in urothelial cancer. On the study more broadly: Individuals in the cohort had been given 0 to 3 earlier chemotherapy regimens.

The germline CDR1 and CDR2 sequences are SGHDT and YYEEEE. This CDR3 is 14 amino acids long. The J segment lost 2 bases and the V segment lost 2 bases, leaving 3 bases of the junction unmatched. Generated by immunoSEQ multiplex PCR, the TCRdb table keeps only in-frame clones and is missing some. The table records just under 30,000 clones, around 87% of them present only once. Urothelial carcinoma in patients was locally advanced or metastatic. The rearrangement joins TRBV5-6 to TRBJ1-2, with 7 bases identical to TRBD1. This specimen was PBMCs, taken around atezolizumab (anti-PD-L1) treatment. The TCR was taken from a man aged 45 to 65 with urothelial cancer. CDR3 DNA: TGTGCCAGCAGCTTCGGGACAGAGAACTATGGCTACACCTTC. It encodes CASSFGTENYGYTF.